This T cell receptor (beta chain) was observed in a study of cytomegalovirus exposure and HLA in healthy donors. About this clone: Its antigen is undetermined.

Method: immunoSEQ multiplex PCR; TCRdb's copy keeps in-frame clones and lacks some. The sample shows roughly 300,000 clones, 75% to 90% of them seen only once. General study points: Overall, under 200 TCR beta chains were annotated as cytomegalovirus-associated. A few of the chains that were CMV-associated were confirmed in vitro to be specific for CMV antigens.

The sequencing sample was made of PBMCs. The sequence came from a woman aged 25 to 39 in good health and CMV-seropositive.

The CDR3: CASSPGQRNTGELFF. For the CDR3, the DNA is TGTGCCAGCAGCCCGGGACAGAGGAACACCGGGGAGCTGTTTTTT. This chain joins TRBV5-4 and TRBJ2-2; 7 bases align to TRBD1. Germline CDR1 reads SGHNT; CDR2 reads YYREEE (reference sequence). The CDR3 extends over 15 amino acids. The J segment lost 1 base and the V segment lost 4 bases, leaving 4 bases of the junction unmatched.